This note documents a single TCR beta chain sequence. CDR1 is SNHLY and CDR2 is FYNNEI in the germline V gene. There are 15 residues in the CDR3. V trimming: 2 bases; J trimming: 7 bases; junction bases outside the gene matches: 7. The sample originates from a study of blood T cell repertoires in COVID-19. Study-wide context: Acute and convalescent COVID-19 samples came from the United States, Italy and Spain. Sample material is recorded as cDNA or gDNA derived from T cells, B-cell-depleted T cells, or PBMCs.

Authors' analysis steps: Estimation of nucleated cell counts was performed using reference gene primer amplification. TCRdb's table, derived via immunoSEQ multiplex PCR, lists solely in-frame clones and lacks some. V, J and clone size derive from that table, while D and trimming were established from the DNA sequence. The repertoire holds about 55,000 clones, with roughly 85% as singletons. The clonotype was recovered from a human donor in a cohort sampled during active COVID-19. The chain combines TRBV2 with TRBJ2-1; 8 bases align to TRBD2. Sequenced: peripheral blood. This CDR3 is CASSESGGGANEQFF. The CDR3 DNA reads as TGTGCCAGCAGTGAAAGCGGGGGAGGTGCGAATGAGCAGTTCTTC.